Shown below are 6 T cell receptor beta chains from a single sample sequenced in a study of tumor-infiltrating lymphocytes in primary liver carcinoma. Investigators took RNA and DNA out together from 20-30 mg of unsorted bulk tissue. A constant-region primer primed TCR beta cDNA synthesis from about 0.45 ug of total RNA. The TCR beta library was amplified through three nested multiplex PCR rounds in a modified ARM-PCR procedure. TRBV1-TRBV30 forward primers paired with a C-beta reverse primer were used in the first two PCR rounds, which ran about 11 cycles each. Each CDR3 protein is one row after TCRdb ran MiXCR on the multiplex PCR reads. This table has 65,000 to 80,000 distinct CDR3 sequences, roughly three quarters appearing once. Sequencing was performed on liver tumor tissue from sampling region 4. The subset here: tumor region T4, right-lateral pole. All receptors come from a man aged 35-49 years with primary liver carcinoma and hepatitis B virus infection.

As regards this clonotype: The CDR3 does not end in the conserved phenylalanine or tryptophan, so this is likely a read error. The chain uses TRBV29-1 and TRBJ2-2, with D possibly TRBD2 on 6 matching bases. The germline gives CDR1 SQVTM, CDR2 ANQGSEA. The CDR3 has 16 amino acids. Written as DNA, the CDR3 is TGCAGCGTTGAAATTAGTGGGGGAGCGAACACGGGGGAACTGTTTTCT. This encodes CSVEISGGANTGELFS.

This clonotype was counted a few times. A much larger clone is a single base away; this may be a read error. The chain combines TRBV30 with TRBJ2-5; D tentatively fits TRBD1 or TRBD2 (5 bases each). Trimming cost V 2 bases and J 5 bases, with 12 bases left between them. The germline gives CDR1 GTSNPN, CDR2 SVGIG (reference sequence). CDR3 size: 13 residues. CDR3 amino acids: CAWSPGTHETQYF. DNA of the CDR3: TGTGCCTGGAGTCCGGGGACCCACGAGACCCAGTACTTC.

As for this clonotype: One end of the junction fails to match germline, which may point to a read error. The chain couples TRBV12-3 or TRBV12-4 to TRBJ1-3; tentative D call: TRBD1 (5 bases). The CDR3 length is 15 residues. CDR3 sequence (DNA): TGTGCCAGCAGCTTTGGTGGGGGAGGTGGAGACACCATATATTTT. This encodes CASSFGGGGGDTIYF.

Regarding this clonotype: The conserved phenylalanine or tryptophan normally closing the CDR3 is absent here, so this likely arose from a read error. The CDR3 sequence is CASSRGRTTEAFL. CDR3 nucleotide sequence: TGTGCCAGCAGTAGGGGAAGGACAACTGAAGCTTTCTTA. The rearrangement joins TRBV12-3 or TRBV12-4 to TRBJ1-1; D possibly corresponds to TRBD1 (5 bases). The germline V and J ends were trimmed by 5 bases and 5 bases, with 12 bases remaining between them. The CDR3 loop spans 13 amino acids.

The V gene is TRBV5-5, the J gene TRBJ2-2, with D tentatively TRBD1 (6 bases). V was trimmed by 6 bases and J by 5 bases, leaving 17 bases between them. Germline V gene lookup returns CDR1 SGHKS and CDR2 YYEKEE (reference sequence). This CDR3 spans 15 amino acids. The CDR3: CASTSGAANTGELFF. The CDR3 nucleotides read TGTGCCAGCACCTCAGGGGCAGCCAATACCGGGGAGCTGTTTTTT. The full variable domain, its missing parts supplied by reference TRBV5-5 and TRBJ2-2, is DAGVTQSPTHLIKTRGQQVTLRCSPISGHKSVSWYQQVLGQGPQFIFQYYEKEERGRGNFPDRFSARQFPNYSSELNVNALLLGDSALYLCASTSGAANTGELFFGEGSRLTVL.

This clonotype appeared a few times. The V call is TRBV2, the J call TRBJ2-5; 10 bases are shared with TRBD2. This CDR3 spans 14 amino acids. J was trimmed by 11 bases and V by 6 bases; bases with no gene match: 12. Germline values: CDR1 SNHLY, CDR2 FYNNEI. In nucleotides, the CDR3 is TGTGCCAGCAGCTACGGACTAGCGGAGCGGGGGCAGTACTTC. Translated: CASSYGLAERGQYF.